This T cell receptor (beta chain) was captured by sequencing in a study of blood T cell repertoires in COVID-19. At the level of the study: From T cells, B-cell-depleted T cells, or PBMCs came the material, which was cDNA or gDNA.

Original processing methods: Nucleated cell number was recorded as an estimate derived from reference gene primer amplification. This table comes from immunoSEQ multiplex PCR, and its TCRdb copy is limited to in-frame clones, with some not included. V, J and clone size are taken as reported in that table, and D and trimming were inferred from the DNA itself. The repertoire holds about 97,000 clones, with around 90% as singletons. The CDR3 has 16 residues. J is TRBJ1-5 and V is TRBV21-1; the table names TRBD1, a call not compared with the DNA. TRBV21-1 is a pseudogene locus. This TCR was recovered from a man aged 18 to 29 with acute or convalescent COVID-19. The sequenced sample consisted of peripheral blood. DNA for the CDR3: TGTGCCAGCACCCGAAGTGACGACAGAAGCAATCAGCCCCAGCATTTT. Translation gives CASTRSDDRSNQPQHF.